This T cell receptor beta chain was recorded in a study of CD8 T cells in Susac syndrome. In the study overall: Patients with Susac syndrome were therapy-naive, taking corticosteroids, with some also receiving intravenous immunoglobulin, or taking intravenous immunoglobulin alone at the time their blood was drawn. Regarding the study as a whole: As acknowledged by the study, its TCR sequencing and HLA analysis included a relatively small number of individuals.

Random hexamers were used to reverse transcribe the RNA input (about 0.45 to 1 ug). TCRdb reprocessed the immunoSEQ multiplex PCR reads with MiXCR, giving one entry per CDR3 protein. The data show roughly 52,000 distinct CDR3 sequences, approximately 95% seen once. The V end lost 7 bases, the J end lost 2 bases, and 0 bases lay between the germline ends. CDR3 size: 11 residues. In its sample, this clonotype was seen a few times. Its antigen remains unknown. The chain couples TRBV12-3 or TRBV12-4 to TRBJ2-6; D not resolved. The sequence was collected from a human donor with Susac syndrome. The sequenced sample was CD8+ T cells from PBMCs. CDR3 nucleotides: TGTGCCAGCACTGGGGCCAACGTCCTGACTTTC. Amino acids: CASTGANVLTF.